Listed here are 17 T cell receptor beta chains from one sample, sequenced in a study of T cell responses to AZD1222 COVID-19 vaccine. This table comes from immunoSEQ multiplex PCR, and its TCRdb copy is limited to in-frame clones, with some not included. The table has approximately 120,000 clones, approximately 85% seen once. The input for sequencing was peripheral blood, taken on day 0 of MenACWY control vaccination. These receptors were obtained from an adult in good health.

The chain uses TRBV6-2 or TRBV6-3 and TRBJ2-7; TRBD1 agrees at 10 bases. This CDR3 has 15 residues. Germline V gives CDR1 MNHEY, CDR2 SVGEGT. V was pared by 5 bases and J by 2 bases, with 6 bases of the junction left unmatched. CDR3 nucleotide sequence: TGTGCCAGCAGTCAGGGACAGGGGCCCCCCTACGAGCAGTACTTC. Translated, it gives CASSQGQGPPYEQYF.

The CDR3 DNA reads TGTGCCAGCAGCGTAGGGAATAGCGAGGTGTACGAGCAGTACTTC. Encoded protein: CASSVGNSEVYEQYF. V and J are TRBV9 and TRBJ2-7; weak D call: TRBD2 (5 bases). V was cut by 0 bases and J by 4 bases, with 14 bases left in between. CDR3 length: 15 residues. From germline, CDR1 is SGDLS and CDR2 YYNGEE.

A few counts support this clone. This chain links TRBV7-2 with TRBJ2-2; 7 positions match TRBD1. The V gene's germline CDR1 is SGHTA and CDR2 FQGNSA. The CDR3 contains 15 residues. The V segment lost 4 bases and the J segment 2 bases; nucleotides outside the gene matches: 4. This chain's CDR3 is CASSSGTVNTGELFF. CDR3 DNA: TGTGCCAGCAGCTCCGGGACAGTTAACACCGGGGAGCTGTTTTTT.

This chain uses TRBV7-2 with TRBJ1-6; D is perhaps TRBD1 (5 bases). Germline V gives CDR1 SGHTA, CDR2 FQGNSA. The CDR3 totals 15 residues. Trimming removed 4 bases at V and 9 bases at J, with 16 bases between. This chain's CDR3 is CASSSPGGQFSPLHF. In DNA, the CDR3 is TGTGCCAGCAGCTCCCCCGGGGGTCAATTTTCACCCCTCCACTTT.

The chain uses TRBV5-1 and TRBJ1-5; TRBD1 matches 7 bases. Losses at the gene ends were 3 bases for V and 2 bases for J; bases not matched to a gene: 2. The germline V gene has CDR1 SGHRS and CDR2 YFSETQ. This CDR3 has 14 residues. The CDR3 DNA follows: TGCGCCAGCAGCTCAGGGACAGGCAATCAGCCCCAGCATTTT. Translating gives CASSSGTGNQPQHF.

The chain carries TRBV14 and TRBJ2-6; the D gene is possibly TRBD1 (5 bases). CDR1 is SGHDN and CDR2 is FVKESK in the germline V gene. The CDR3 contains 18 residues. V lost 1 base, J lost 3 bases, and 16 bases lay in between. CDR3 nucleotides: TGTGCCAGCAGCCAAGCCCAGGGAATCCCAATTGGGGCCAACGTCCTGACTTTC. This codes for CASSQAQGIPIGANVLTF.

The gene calls are TRBV11-2 and TRBJ1-5; TRBD1 matches at 12 bases. This CDR3 spans 17 amino acids. Trimming at V came to 5 bases and at J to 7 bases, leaving 12 bases not matched to a gene. Per the germline V gene, CDR1 is SGHAT and CDR2 is FQNNGV. The CDR3 is CASSNLGQGASGQPQHF. As DNA, the CDR3 is TGTGCCAGCAGCAACCTGGGACAGGGGGCGTCTGGGCAGCCCCAGCATTTT.

This clone was observed a handful of times. This rearrangement joins TRBV11-1 to TRBJ2-3, with TRBD2 matching 14 bases. Germline lookup yields CDR1 SGHAT and CDR2 FQDESV (reference sequence). Trimming at V came to 4 bases and at J to 4 bases, leaving 1 base not matched to a gene. This CDR3 spans 15 amino acids. The CDR3, as DNA: TGTGCCAGCAGCTCGGGACTAGCGGGAGCAGATACGCAGTATTTT. Its protein is CASSSGLAGADTQYF.

V gene TRBV21-1 combines with J gene TRBJ2-5; the D call of TRBD2 is as the table states it, not checked on the DNA. TRBV21-1 is classified as a pseudogene. This CDR3 contains 13 residues. As DNA, the CDR3 is TGTGCCATCAACGGGACTAGCAAAGAGACCCAGTACTTC. Encoded protein: CAINGTSKETQYF.

This sequence joins TRBV28 and TRBJ1-4; maybe TRBD1 (5 bases). The V gene lost 5 bases and the J gene lost 2 bases, with 15 bases spanning the gap. The CDR3 runs 16 residues. Germline-derived CDR1 and CDR2 are MDHEN and SYDVKM. CDR3 residues: CASSIIPGRTNEKLFF. The DNA for the CDR3 is TGTGCCAGCAGTATCATCCCAGGGCGCACTAATGAAAAACTGTTTTTT.

The gene calls are TRBV24-1 and TRBJ2-1; 7 bases line up with TRBD1. V trimming: 7 bases; J trimming: 13 bases; junction bases outside the gene matches: 6. CDR3 length: 11 amino acids. Germline V gene data show CDR1 as KGHDR and CDR2 as SFDVKD. CDR3 sequence reads: CATRKGTVQFF. In DNA form, the CDR3 reads TGTGCCACCAGGAAGGGGACAGTACAGTTCTTC.

The rearrangement links TRBV15 to TRBJ1-5; D call uncertain. This CDR3 has 15 amino acids. Germline CDR1 and CDR2: LNHNV and YYDKDF (reference sequence). V lost 3 bases and J lost 6, with 15 bases in between. CDR3 protein: CATSSRPSLGQPQHF. As DNA, the CDR3 is TGTGCCACCAGCAGCCGCCCGTCCCTTGGTCAGCCCCAGCATTTT.

In nucleotides, the CDR3 is TGTGCCAGCAGCTCCCGCGGGGGTGCTCAGCCCCAGCATTTT. Its protein product is CASSSRGGAQPQHF. This chain joins TRBV7-2 and TRBJ1-5; D may be TRBD1 (5 bases). There are 14 residues in the CDR3. The V gene's germline CDR1 is SGHTA and CDR2 FQGNSA. With 4 bases removed from V and 6 bases from J, the gap between germline ends came to 13 bases.

The V gene is TRBV12-3 or TRBV12-4, the J gene TRBJ2-1; D is unresolved. V was cut by 8 bases and J by 6 bases, with 14 bases left in between. The CDR3 totals 13 residues. CDR3 loop: CASRIAGGNEQFF. The CDR3 bases are TGTGCCAGCCGGATAGCAGGTGGCAATGAGCAGTTCTTC.

The chain couples TRBV7-2 to TRBJ2-7; 7 bases map to TRBD2. This CDR3 contains 14 residues. Germline trimming cut 7 bases from V and 5 bases from J; bases unmatched to any gene: 11. CDR1 is SGHTA, CDR2 FQGNSA, per germline. The CDR3 nucleotides are TGTGCCAGCACATCGATGGGAGGGCTCAACGAGCAGTACTTC. Translation gives CASTSMGGLNEQYF.

This chain connects TRBV19 to TRBJ2-7; maybe TRBD2 (5 bases). The CDR3 consists of 14 residues. The germline V gene encodes CDR1 LNHDA and CDR2 SQIVND (reference sequence). V dropped 3 bases and J dropped 4 bases, with 13 bases sitting between them. The CDR3 nucleotides read TGTGCCAGTAGTATTGGACTTGGCCCTTACGAGCAGTACTTC. Protein product: CASSIGLGPYEQYF.

The rearrangement links TRBV12-5 to TRBJ2-1; 10 bases agree with TRBD2. Germline values: CDR1 LGHNT, CDR2 FRNRAP. The CDR3 totals 17 residues. The J segment lost 12 bases and the V segment lost 0 bases, leaving 14 bases of the junction unmatched. This CDR3 is CASGLVSESGGAIPQFF. The CDR3 DNA sequence: TGTGCTAGTGGTTTGGTTTCCGAAAGCGGGGGGGCAATTCCGCAGTTCTTC.